The clone carrying this TCR beta chain has more than one count but fewer than ten. The sample originates from a study of blood T cells in healthy people across ages. PCR was performed a second time for about 7 to 11 cycles using a sample-barcoded 5' primer and a J-beta primer mix. TCRdb ran MiXCR on the 5' RACE reads and lists one entry per CDR3 protein. This table holds fewer than 700,000 distinct CDR3 sequences, around half found once. The sequencing sample was made of blood. The clonotype originates from a man older than 75 in good health.

The DNA of the CDR3 is TGTGCCAGCAGCGGCAGGGGGGGAAAGAACACCGGGGAGCTGTTTTTT. Translating gives CASSGRGGKNTGELFF. The chain links TRBV6-6 to TRBJ2-2; perhaps D is TRBD1 or TRBD2 (7 bases each). There are 16 residues in the CDR3. Per germline, CDR1 MNHNY and CDR2 SVGAGI (reference sequence). Trimming cost V 6 bases and J 1 base, with 15 bases left between them.